A single sample gave rise to the 9 T cell receptor beta chains below, sequenced in a study of blood T cell repertoires in COVID-19. Only in-frame clones appear in the TCRdb table, and some are missing; sequencing was by immunoSEQ multiplex PCR. Among 170,000 or so clones listed, roughly 86% were seen once. Sequences were obtained from peripheral blood. The source is a man aged 60 to 75 with COVID-19, enrolled during active disease.

The V call is TRBV6-5, the J call TRBJ1-1; 8 bases fit TRBD1. Germline V gene sequence: CDR1 MNHEY, CDR2 SVGAGI. The V segment lost 7 bases and the J segment 0 bases; nucleotides outside the gene matches: 7. The CDR3 covers 15 residues. CDR3 DNA sequence: TGTGCCAGCAAAACACAGGGGGGCATGAACACTGAAGCTTTCTTT. Translating it yields CASKTQGGMNTEAFF.

This chain uses TRBV6-6 with TRBJ2-5; 7 positions agree with TRBD1. The V gene's germline CDR1 is MNHNY and CDR2 SVGAGI (reference sequence). This CDR3 spans 14 amino acids. The V and J ends lost 5 bases and 6 bases, in that order; junction bases with no gene match: 9. The chain's CDR3 is CASSTTGIQKTQYF. DNA for the CDR3: TGTGCCAGCAGTACGACAGGGATTCAGAAGACCCAGTACTTC.

V usage is TRBV19 and J usage is TRBJ1-2, with 9 bases matching TRBD1. Trimming cost V 3 bases and J 4 bases; bases outside gene matches: 6. From germline, CDR1 is LNHDA and CDR2 SQIVND (reference sequence). The CDR3 is 15 residues long. CDR3 in DNA: TGTGCCAGTAGTATCCCGGGACAGGGCGGCTATGGCTACACCTTC. Translating gives CASSIPGQGGYGYTF. Based on the CDR3 plus reference TRBV19 and TRBJ1-2, the full variable domain is DGGITQSPKYLFRKEGQNVTLSCEQNLNHDAMYWYRQDPGQGLRLIYYSQIVNDFQKGDIAEGYSVSREKKESFPLTVTSAQKNPTAFYLCASSIPGQGGYGYTFGSGTRLTVV.

This sequence joins TRBV3-1 (or the pseudogene TRBV3-2) and TRBJ2-5, with D possibly TRBD1 on 6 matching bases. Trimming stripped 4 bases from V and 1 base from J, with 7 bases between. Germline CDR1 is LGHDT and CDR2 is YNNKEL (reference sequence). The CDR3 totals 13 residues. CDR3 in DNA: TGTGCCAGCAGCCGGGACACCCAAGAGACCCAGTACTTC. It yields the protein CASSRDTQETQYF.

The rearrangement joins TRBV6-2 or TRBV6-3 to TRBJ1-1, with TRBD1 matching over 7 bases. V gave up 5 bases and J gave up 0 bases; unmatched junction bases: 3. CDR1 MNHEY and CDR2 SVGEGT come from the germline V gene. The CDR3 consists of 14 residues. CDR3 sequence reads: CASSTTGLNTEAFF. The CDR3 DNA reads TGTGCCAGCAGTACGACAGGGTTGAACACTGAAGCTTTCTTT.

This rearrangement joins TRBV29-1 to TRBJ1-2; 7 positions match TRBD1. This CDR3 contains 10 residues. Germline V lookup: CDR1 SQVTM, CDR2 ANQGSEA. V lost 6 bases to trimming and J lost 6 bases; unmatched junction nucleotides: 1. CDR3 nucleotide sequence: TGCAGCGTCGACAGGGATGGCTACACCTTC. Amino acids: CSVDRDGYTF.

V usage is TRBV2 and J usage is TRBJ2-3; 7 bases are shared with TRBD1. Germline V gene lookup returns CDR1 SNHLY and CDR2 FYNNEI. Unmatched junction bases numbered 5, after V lost 4 bases and J lost 1 base. CDR3 length: 15 residues. The DNA for the CDR3 is TGTGCCAGCAGTGCCTTACAGGGGCGCACAGATACGCAGTATTTT. It is translated as CASSALQGRTDTQYF.

The rearrangement joins TRBV6-4 to TRBJ2-1, with 9 bases fitting TRBD2. The CDR3 is 14 amino acids. After removal of 5 bases from V and 7 bases from J, the junction contained 6 bases not matched to a gene. CDR1 MRHNA and CDR2 SNTAGT come from the germline V gene. The CDR3 sequence: CASSPASGMNEQFF. The CDR3 DNA reads TGTGCCAGCAGTCCCGCTAGCGGGATGAATGAGCAGTTCTTC.

This chain connects TRBV5-1 to TRBJ1-5, with TRBD1 as a possible D gene (5 bases). V lost 2 bases, J lost 4 bases, and 10 bases lay in between. Germline V gene data show CDR1 as SGHRS and CDR2 as YFSETQ. CDR3 size: 14 residues. Here the CDR3 DNA reads TGCGCCAGCAGCTTTGACGGGGGTAATCAGCCCCAGCATTTT. Protein: CASSFDGGNQPQHF.